The T cell receptor (beta chain) under discussion was sequenced for a study of Ad26.COV2.S vaccination and SARS-CoV-2 variants. Repertoires were generated with immunoSEQ multiplex PCR, while TCRdb's copy carries only in-frame clones and drops some. The table lists 380,000 or so clones, 80% to 90% of them singletons. Treatment indicated: over 15 received Ad26.COV2.S at low or high dose, single or two shots; several received placebo; per-sample allocation not given. Sampling was done on day 63 after the first vaccine or placebo injection. The individual, an adult aged 18-55 years, was a donor in Boston. Germline CDR1 and CDR2: MNHEY and SMNVEV (reference sequence). There are 14 residues in the CDR3. V lost 6 bases, J lost 5 bases, and 8 bases stayed unmatched.

The sequence derives from a person aged 18 to 65 who received the Ad26.COV2.S COVID-19 vaccine or a placebo. The chain has TRBV27 and TRBJ2-7, with TRBD1 matching 9 bases. The sample was peripheral blood, taken in a trial of Ad26.COV2.S vaccine versus placebo. The CDR3 DNA is TGTGCCAGCAGCTACGGACAGGGGAGGCACGAGCAGTACTTC. It specifies CASSYGQGRHEQYF.